Included here is one T cell receptor (beta chain) sequence, with context. Its recognized antigen is unknown. Sequence at one end of the junction differs from germline and may be a read error. CD8 naive samples consisted of CD45RO-negative cells that were positively selected for CCR7, yielding a CD45RA+CCR7+ population without TemRA cells. The donors were healthy, HIV-negative adults who had no recently reported acute infections or vaccinations. Every donor was a Caucasian adult residing in Nashville, Tennessee, USA. After blood collection by leukapheresis, PBMCs were isolated using Ficoll-Histopaque density gradient centrifugation and then cryopreserved in the vapor phase of liquid nitrogen. Analytical flow cytometry was used to check the purity and quantity of every magnetically sorted T cell population. Genomic DNA was isolated from each sorted fraction and quantified by UV absorbance on a Nanodrop 2000c.

This sample is part of a study of shared clonotypes between healthy human individuals (dated by TCRdb to 2018 to 2020). Describing the broader study: Three men and two women, aged 18 to 49 years, made up the cohort. For each donor, CD4 naive and CD4 memory were each given three plates, CD8 naive was given two plates, and CD8 memory was given one plate. To estimate repertoire size and how much clonotypes are shared between individuals, the study performed deep sequencing of blood TCR repertoires from roughly five healthy adults. Libraries were prepared and TCR repertoires were sequenced by different laboratories using diverse techniques, in order to increase sequencing depth and limit assay-specific biases. Between about 0.8 and 9 billion PBMCs per donor were obtained by leukapheresis.

Broader findings and caveats from the paper: Rarefaction of sorted-subset datasets indicated incomplete sequencing despite the large sequencing depth. Clonotypes shared by all four sorted-subset donors showed higher generation probabilities than non-shared clonotypes. Pairwise subsampling led to the expectation that sequencing depth would affect the degree of clonotype sharing among donors. Larger estimated clonotype richness was generally found for naive subsets than for memory subsets. Sampling was limited to blood, and TCR repertoires in tissue likely differ from TCR repertoires in blood. The small number of donors limited the genetic and exposure-history diversity represented. When a few donors were compared, the shared fraction of clonotypes was 5% to 6.5% for naive CD4, about 4% for naive CD8, roughly 2.5% for memory CD4, and approximately 0.4% for memory CD8.

Using the deep immunoSEQ assay, multiplex PCR amplified TCR CDR3 regions from genomic DNA. For each cell subset, the extracted genomic DNA was distributed evenly across all wells of several immunoSEQ 96-well plates, and each plate served as one replicate. For sorted subsets, each replicate PCR was loaded with roughly 0.2 ug genomic DNA, equivalent to approximately 27,000 T cell genomes. Purified libraries were measured with a Qubit 3.0 fluorometer, size-checked on a Bioanalyzer 2100, and measured again with the KAPA Library Quantification kit. Each immunoSEQ 96-well plate was sequenced on its own single-read 150-cycle Illumina NextSeq 550 flow cell. The published analysis was carried out like this. Because the immunoSEQ output held only junctional sequences and lacked quality scores, the filtering could not match the filtering applied to full-length reads. Sequences were annotated with PyIR, a Python wrapper for IgBLAST v1.9, using IMGT germline references to assign V/J genes and CDR3. Reads were removed for weak V/J assignments (E-value above 1e-6), missing CDR3, stop codons, out-of-frame junctions, or ambiguous translated residues. A V3J clonotype was defined by an identical inferred V gene, J gene, and CDR3 amino acid sequence. Percentage overlap between repertoires was calculated by dividing the number of shared unique clonotypes by the size of the smaller repertoire. Richness of each repertoire was evaluated using RTK rarefaction, the Chao1 estimator, and Recon v2.1 estimates of unobserved clonotypes. For all TCRbeta clonotypes obtained by the gDNA method from a few donors, generation probabilities were computed with OLGA. Drawn from immuneACCESS, this table holds only the in-frame rearrangements with V and J called that TCRdb kept. Clones are partly lost; checked studies trace under half to an unresolved V gene and leave the rest unexplained. D and trimming were read from the DNA, whereas the V and J calls and clone size are those reported in that table. Present in this sample are around 1.9 million clones, just under 95% of which were seen just once. Around 1.8% of the sample lies in the top ten.

This receptor was identified in a man aged 18 to 29 in good health. Some clones in this sample may be carry-over from other donors' samples. The sample comprised naive CD8+ T cells from PBMCs. What the cell subset or site label conveys for this sample: CD45RA+CCR7+.

The CDR3 protein sequence reads: CASSLDWTALNF. The base sequence is TGCGCCAGCAGCTTGGATTGGACAGCTTTGAACTTC. This chain joins TRBV5-1 to TRBJ2-7; 6 matching bases give a weak D call of TRBD1. The CDR3 spans 12 residues, from the cysteine through the phenylalanine. Just the 36-base CDR3 DNA is kept, in frame starting at base 1. Based on the germline V gene, the CDR1 and CDR2 sequences are SGHRS and YFSETQ. The CDR3, completed at both ends by the reference TRBV5-1 and TRBJ2-7 genes, gives the full variable domain KAGVTQTPRYLIKTRGQQVTLSCSPISGHRSVSWYQQTPGQGLQFLFEYFSETQRNKGNFPGRFSGRQFSNSRSEMNVSTLELGDSALYLCASSLDWTALNFGPGTRLTVT.